The 19 T cell receptor beta chains presented below share a single source sample, sequenced in a study of graft-versus-host responses after intestinal transplantation. Profiled with immunoSEQ multiplex PCR; TCRdb holds only in-frame clones, not every one. The sample holds approximately 60,000 clones, approximately 90% seen once. No antigen has been identified for these receptors. Sequenced here: unstimulated CD8+ T cells sorted from spleen or lymph node cells, sampled before transplant. Source of these receptors: a human donor who was the organ donor for an intestinal transplant.

The chain uses TRBV4-1 and TRBJ2-1; 7 nucleotides line up with TRBD2. V lost 3 bases to trimming and J lost 0 bases; unmatched junction nucleotides: 8. The CDR3 has 17 amino acids. Germline V CDR1 and CDR2: MGHRA, YSYEKL. For the CDR3, the DNA is TGCGCCAGCAGCCACCAAAGAGGCGGGAGCTCCTACAATGAGCAGTTCTTC. It specifies CASSHQRGGSSYNEQFF.

Concerning this clone itself: At one end, the junction sequence differs from germline, possibly due to a read error. In DNA, the CDR3 is TGTGCTAGCAGCTTAGGACAGGGAGAGGGCAAAGAAGAAAAACTGTTTTTT. Translation gives CASSLGQGEGKEEKLFF. The chain joins TRBV7-7 to TRBJ1-4, with 8 bases aligning to TRBD1. The CDR3 is made up of 17 amino acids. CDR1 and CDR2 (germline): SSHAT, FNYEAQ (reference sequence).

The J gene is TRBJ2-5, the V gene TRBV7-9; 8 nucleotides agree with TRBD2. CDR1 and CDR2 from the germline V gene are SEHNR and FQNEAQ (reference sequence). V was pared by 1 base and J by 4 bases, with 8 bases of the junction left unmatched. The CDR3 consists of 16 residues. The CDR3, as DNA: TGTGCCAGCAGCTTAGATGGAGCGGGAGTACGAGAGACCCAGTACTTC. It is translated as CASSLDGAGVRETQYF. The whole variable domain, remainder taken from reference TRBV7-9 and TRBJ2-5, is DTGVSQNPRHKITKRGQNVTFRCDPISEHNRLYWYRQTLGQGPEFLTYFQNEAQLEKSRLLSDRFSAERPKGSFSTLEIQRTEQGDSAMYLCASSLDGAGVRETQYFGPGTRLLVL.

The V gene is TRBV9, the J gene TRBJ1-1, with D maybe TRBD1 (5 bases). The CDR3 has 13 amino acids. V lost 5 bases and J 1 base, leaving 9 bases between the germline ends. CDR1 and CDR2 from the germline V gene are SGDLS and YYNGEE. CDR3 residues: CASSGARNTEAFF. The CDR3 DNA sequence: TGTGCCAGCAGTGGGGCCCGGAACACTGAAGCTTTCTTT.

The CDR3 nucleotides read TGTGCCAGCAGCTTAAAGCTAGATTCATGCGGTGAGCAGTTCTTC. Residues: CASSLKLDSCGEQFF. The genes are TRBV7-4 and TRBJ2-1; D not certain. Germline assignment: CDR1 SGHVT and CDR2 SQSDAQ. The V gene lost 2 bases and the J gene lost 9 bases, with 17 bases spanning the gap. This CDR3 comprises 15 residues.

The chain couples TRBV11-2 to TRBJ2-1; D not certain. The CDR3 runs to 14 residues. Per the germline V gene, CDR1 is SGHAT and CDR2 is FQNNGV. V dropped 4 bases and J dropped 5 bases, with 12 bases sitting between them. In nucleotides, the CDR3 is TGTGCCAGCAGCTCCCCCTACGAGGACAATGAGCAGTTCTTC. Protein product: CASSSPYEDNEQFF.

CDR3 nucleotide sequence: TGTGCCAGCACCTCGGGACAGCAAAATGAAAAACTGTTTTTT. It translates to CASTSGQQNEKLFF. This chain links TRBV7-9 with TRBJ1-4; 7 bases align to TRBD1. The CDR3 totals 14 residues. Germline V gene data show CDR1 as SEHNR and CDR2 as FQNEAQ (reference sequence). V shed 7 bases and J 5 bases; nucleotides not matched to a gene: 7. The full variable domain, rest sourced from reference TRBV7-9 and TRBJ1-4, is DTGVSQNPRHKITKRGQNVTFRCDPISEHNRLYWYRQTLGQGPEFLTYFQNEAQLEKSRLLSDRFSAERPKGSFSTLEIQRTEQGDSAMYLCASTSGQQNEKLFFGSGTQLSVL.

The chain uses TRBV6-5 and TRBJ1-2, with no clear D. V lost 6 bases, J lost 4 bases, and 12 bases lay in between. The CDR3 is 13 residues long. In germline, CDR1 is MNHEY, CDR2 SVGAGI. The CDR3 nucleotides read TGTGCCAGCAGAAAGCGAGCCCTCTATGGCTACACCTTC. This codes for CASRKRALYGYTF.

Only one count was recorded for this clone. The V and J genes are TRBV27 and TRBJ2-1; tentative D call: TRBD2 (6 bases). Looked up from germline, CDR1 is MNHEY and CDR2 is SMNVEV (reference sequence). The CDR3 extends over 14 amino acids. V lost 7 bases and J 6 bases, leaving 16 bases between the germline ends. CDR3 sequence reads: CASTQPGLLNEQFF. The CDR3 bases are TGTGCCAGCACCCAACCGGGACTCCTCAATGAGCAGTTCTTC.

The chain uses TRBV14 and TRBJ1-2; the match to TRBD1 covers 7 bases. After removal of 0 bases from V and 3 bases from J, the junction contained 4 bases not matched to a gene. This CDR3 contains 15 residues. The germline CDR1 and CDR2 sequences are SGHDN and FVKESK. The chain's CDR3 is CASSQDRGGYYGYTF. CDR3 sequence (DNA): TGTGCCAGCAGCCAAGATCGAGGGGGCTACTATGGCTACACCTTC.

The rearrangement uses TRBV27 and TRBJ2-5; tentative D call: TRBD2 (6 bases). CDR1 MNHEY and CDR2 SMNVEV come from the germline V gene (reference sequence). The CDR3 extends over 14 amino acids. The V end lost 2 bases, the J end lost 5 bases, and 12 bases lay between the germline ends. The CDR3 region is CASSLVGGVETQYF. CDR3 DNA sequence: TGTGCCAGCAGTTTAGTTGGAGGGGTGGAGACCCAGTACTTC.

The CDR3 loop is CASSIDSGRGLREQYF. CDR3 nucleotides: TGTGCCAGTAGTATAGATTCGGGCAGGGGGCTTCGGGAGCAGTACTTC. V usage is TRBV19 and J usage is TRBJ2-7; 8 nucleotides agree with TRBD1. Germline-derived CDR1 and CDR2 are LNHDA and SQIVND (reference sequence). CDR3 size: 16 residues. The J segment lost 7 bases and the V segment lost 0 bases, leaving 11 bases of the junction unmatched. The full variable domain, rest sourced from reference TRBV19 and TRBJ2-7, is DGGITQSPKYLFRKEGQNVTLSCEQNLNHDAMYWYRQDPGQGLRLIYYSQIVNDFQKGDIAEGYSVSREKKESFPLTVTSAQKNPTAFYLCASSIDSGRGLREQYFGPGTRLTVT.

The rearrangement links TRBV28 to TRBJ2-3, with D possibly TRBD2 on 7 matching bases. Germline loops: CDR1 MDHEN, CDR2 SYDVKM. This CDR3 comprises 15 residues. Trimming pared 1 base from V and 5 bases from J, leaving 13 bases between. The CDR3 DNA sequence: TGTGCCAGCAGTTTATTAGGGGGGGCGGGAGATACGCAGTATTTT. This sequence encodes CASSLLGGAGDTQYF. Based on the CDR3 plus reference TRBV28 and TRBJ2-3, the full variable domain is DVKVTQSSRYLVKRTGEKVFLECVQDMDHENMFWYRQDPGLGLRLIYFSYDVKMKEKGDIPEGYSVSREKKERFSLILESASTNQTSMYLCASSLLGGAGDTQYFGPGTRLTVL.

This clone was seen a single time. The V call is TRBV5-6, the J call TRBJ1-1, with no clear D. Germline V gives CDR1 SGHDT, CDR2 YYEEEE. The CDR3 consists of 15 residues. Trimming cost V 0 bases and J 0 bases, with 9 bases left between them. The CDR3 nucleotides read TGTGCCAGCAGCTTGGAATGGCAGTTGAACACTGAAGCTTTCTTT. Translating gives CASSLEWQLNTEAFF.

The rearrangement links TRBV2 to TRBJ1-5; 8 nucleotides align to TRBD1. Trimming at V came to 10 bases and at J to 2 bases, leaving 10 bases not matched to a gene. CDR1 SNHLY and CDR2 FYNNEI come from the germline V gene. The CDR3 runs 15 residues. The CDR3 sequence: CANGGPGQGNQPQHF. As DNA, the CDR3 is TGTGCCAACGGGGGGCCGGGACAGGGCAATCAGCCCCAGCATTTT.

The CDR3 sequence is CASSPTTIWRGHRDHEQYF. Written as DNA, the CDR3 is TGTGCCAGCAGCCCTACGACGATATGGAGGGGGCACAGGGACCACGAGCAGTACTTC. The rearrangement uses TRBV27 and TRBJ2-7; TRBD1 is a possible D gene (7 bases). Germline V CDR1 and CDR2: MNHEY, SMNVEV (reference sequence). The V gene lost 6 bases and the J gene lost 5 bases, with 32 bases spanning the gap. The CDR3 length is 19 residues.

The chain couples TRBV11-2 to TRBJ2-7, with 8 bases fitting TRBD1. The CDR3 sequence is 14 residues long. From germline, CDR1 is SGHAT and CDR2 FQNNGV. V lost 4 bases and J lost 4; bases outside the gene matches: 6. As DNA, the CDR3 is TGTGCCAGCAGCTGGGGGACAGGAGGATACGAGCAGTACTTC. This sequence encodes CASSWGTGGYEQYF.

The chain recombines TRBV6-4 with TRBJ2-1; 8 bases match TRBD1. CDR1 is MRHNA and CDR2 is SNTAGT in the germline V gene. With 2 bases clipped from V and 11 bases from J, the junction kept 14 bases outside the gene matches. The CDR3 has 16 amino acids. The CDR3 DNA reads as TGTGCCAGCAGTGACCAACCAGGGGGCGCCTATGATCAGCAGTTCTTC. Encoded protein: CASSDQPGGAYDQQFF.

The chain employs TRBV19 and TRBJ2-1; TRBD2 matches at 11 bases. V shed 1 base and J 12 bases; nucleotides not matched to a gene: 8. The CDR3 runs to 15 residues. Germline loops: CDR1 LNHDA, CDR2 SQIVND (reference sequence). The CDR3 coding sequence is TGTGCCAGTAGTATAGCACTAGCGGGAGTCACCGGGCAGTTCTTC. Encoded protein: CASSIALAGVTGQFF.